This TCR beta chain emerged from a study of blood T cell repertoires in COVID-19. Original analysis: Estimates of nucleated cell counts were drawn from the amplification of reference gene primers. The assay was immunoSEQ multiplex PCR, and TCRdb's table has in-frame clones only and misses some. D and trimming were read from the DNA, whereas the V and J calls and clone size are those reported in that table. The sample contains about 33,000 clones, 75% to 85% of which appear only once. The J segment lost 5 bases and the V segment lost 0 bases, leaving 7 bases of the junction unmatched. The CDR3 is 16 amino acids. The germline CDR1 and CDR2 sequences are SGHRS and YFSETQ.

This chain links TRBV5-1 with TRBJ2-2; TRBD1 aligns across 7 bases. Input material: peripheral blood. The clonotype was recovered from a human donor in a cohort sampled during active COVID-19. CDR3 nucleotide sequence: TGCGCCAGCAGCTTGGCTCAGGGGGTAGGAACCGGGGAGCTGTTTTTT. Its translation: CASSLAQGVGTGELFF.